The 12 T cell receptor beta chains below come from one sample, sequenced in a study of beta chain features in type 1 diabetes. Of the isolated RNA, all was reverse transcribed, and so the sequenced material was expressed TCRB transcripts. The assay was immunoSEQ multiplex PCR, and TCRdb's table has in-frame clones only and misses some. In the table there are over 150,000 clones, under 9.5% of which are singletons. Sequenced sample: central memory CD4+ T cells from blood. The receptors come from a man younger than 30 in good health.

J is TRBJ1-3 and V is TRBV9; TRBD1 aligns across 7 bases. V shed 3 bases and J 0 bases; nucleotides not matched to a gene: 18. CDR1 is SGDLS, CDR2 YYNGEE, per germline. The CDR3 runs to 20 residues. The CDR3 protein is CASSETDRALGVFSGNTIYF. Written as DNA, the CDR3 is TGTGCCAGCAGCGAAACTGACAGGGCCTTGGGGGTGTTCTCTGGAAACACCATATATTTT.

This clone turned up a few times. This chain connects TRBV5-1 to TRBJ2-1; no firm D call. Germline loops: CDR1 SGHRS, CDR2 YFSETQ. V was clipped by 0 bases and J by 6 bases, with 7 bases between them. The CDR3 has 13 amino acids. The CDR3 here is CASSLGLVNEQFF. CDR3 nucleotides: TGCGCCAGCAGCTTGGGGCTGGTCAATGAGCAGTTCTTC.

This rearrangement joins TRBV18 to TRBJ2-2; D might be TRBD1 (7 bases). Germline CDR1 is KGHSH and CDR2 is LQKENI. This CDR3 has 18 residues. The V gene lost 4 bases and the J gene lost 4 bases, with 22 bases spanning the gap. The CDR3 reads CASSLTGHRGGSTGELFF. CDR3 DNA sequence: TGTGCCAGCTCACTAACTGGGCACAGGGGAGGAAGCACCGGGGAGCTGTTTTTT.

This clone was detected only a few times. The chain employs TRBV2 and TRBJ2-2; the D gene is possibly TRBD1 (5 bases). With 6 bases removed from V and 6 bases from J, the gap between germline ends came to 11 bases. The CDR3 has 13 residues. CDR1 and CDR2 (germline): SNHLY, FYNNEI. In DNA, the CDR3 is TGTGCCAGCAGGGACAATCACTCCGGGGAGCTGTTTTTT. It is translated as CASRDNHSGELFF. Full variable domain (missing parts from reference TRBV2 and TRBJ2-2): EPEVTQTPSHQVTQMGQEVILRCVPISNHLYFYWYRQILGQKVEFLVSFYNNEISEKSEIFDDQFSVERPDGSNFTLKIRSTKLEDSAMYFCASRDNHSGELFFGEGSRLTVL.

This clone was counted a few times. This rearrangement joins TRBV9 to TRBJ2-3; 8 bases match TRBD2. The CDR3 covers 15 residues. Germline CDR1 reads SGDLS; CDR2 reads YYNGEE. With V trimmed by 0 bases and J by 5 bases, 5 bases remained unmatched. CDR3: CASSVGTSGGDTQYF. CDR3 nucleotides: TGTGCCAGCAGCGTAGGTACTAGCGGTGGAGATACGCAGTATTTT. Supplemented by reference TRBV9 and TRBJ2-3, the full variable domain reads DSGVTQTPKHLITATGQRVTLRCSPRSGDLSVYWYQQSLDQGLQFLIQYYNGEERAKGNILERFSAQQFPDLHSELNLSSLELGDSALYFCASSVGTSGGDTQYFGPGTRLTVL.

The V gene is TRBV2, the J gene TRBJ1-5, with D unclear. The ends were cut back, 5 bases at V and 15 bases at J, with 17 bases in the middle. Germline V gene lookup returns CDR1 SNHLY and CDR2 FYNNEI. This CDR3 is built from 12 residues. CDR3 coding DNA: TGTGCCAGCAGTTTGAGGACCGAGGGCATGCATTTT. Amino acid sequence: CASSLRTEGMHF.

For the CDR3, the DNA is TGTGCCAGCAGCTCGGGACTAGCGGGAGTCGATGAGCAGTTCTTC. Translation: CASSSGLAGVDEQFF. The chain carries TRBV7-3 and TRBJ2-1, with 14 bases lining up with TRBD2. The CDR3 is 15 residues long. The germline gives CDR1 SGHTA, CDR2 FQGTGA. The V gene end was trimmed by 4 bases and the J gene end by 8 bases; junction bases not matched to a gene: 4.

V gene TRBV7-2 combines with J gene TRBJ2-3, with 8 bases identical to TRBD1. The V segment lost 5 bases and the J segment 4 bases; nucleotides outside the gene matches: 11. Germline V lookup: CDR1 SGHTA, CDR2 FQGNSA. The length of the CDR3 is 16 residues. The CDR3 region is CASSPQGASLADTQYF. The CDR3 nucleotides read TGTGCCAGCAGCCCCCAGGGGGCCTCCCTGGCAGATACGCAGTATTTT.

This CDR3 is CSVQGARMGGYTF. DNA for the CDR3: TGCAGCGTCCAGGGGGCGAGGATGGGCGGCTACACCTTC. The chain couples TRBV29-1 to TRBJ1-2; 8 nucleotides agree with TRBD1. The CDR3 is 13 residues long. V shed 6 bases and J 8 bases; nucleotides not matched to a gene: 11. Germline V gene lookup returns CDR1 SQVTM and CDR2 ANQGSEA.

A few counts support this clone. The chain uses TRBV27 and TRBJ2-3; 8 nucleotides match TRBD1. J gave up 8 bases and V 5 bases, and 21 bases lay outside the gene matches. The CDR3 loop spans 18 amino acids. Germline V gene sequence: CDR1 MNHEY, CDR2 SMNVEV (reference sequence). For the CDR3, the DNA is TGTGCCAGCAGTGTTCGGCCCCCAGGGGGCACCGCATCGGGTACGCAGTATTTT. This gives the protein CASSVRPPGGTASGTQYF.

The CDR3 nucleotides read TGTGCCAGCAGCTTAGATGGTCTAGTTTTTGGCAGGGGTGGTACTTCTGTAGCTTTCTTT. Its protein product is CASSLDGLVFGRGGTSVAFF. This chain joins TRBV11-2 and TRBJ1-1; maybe TRBD1 (6 bases). Deletions cut 0 bases from V and 10 bases from J, with 33 bases between. Per the germline V gene, CDR1 is SGHAT and CDR2 is FQNNGV. The CDR3 runs 20 residues.

This clone showed up just a few times. V usage is TRBV27 and J usage is TRBJ2-3, with 7 bases matching TRBD2. This CDR3 has 14 amino acids. Germline V lookup: CDR1 MNHEY, CDR2 SMNVEV (reference sequence). The V and J ends lost 6 bases and 1 base, in that order; junction bases with no gene match: 4. The CDR3 loop is CASSAGVGTDTQYF. In DNA form, the CDR3 reads TGTGCCAGCAGCGCGGGGGTGGGCACAGATACGCAGTATTTT.